This TCR beta chain was retrieved from a study of regulatory T cells in long-lasting Graves disease. Study information: The criterion for persistent Graves' disease was over 5 years of antithyroid drugs with positive TSH receptor antibodies. Study conclusions and caveats: With some 2,500 shared public clonotypes, persistent patients exceeded new patients, who shared more than 750. Sample size was small, which may have lowered accuracy.

The CDR3 extends over 16 amino acids. The V gene end was trimmed by 3 bases and the J gene end by 6 bases; junction bases not matched to a gene: 4. From germline, CDR1 is SGDLS and CDR2 YYNGEE. Sequencing libraries for TCR beta were prepared with iRepertoire HTBI primers and Arm-PCR of CDR3 regions. TCRdb called the multiplex PCR reads again in MiXCR, with one record for every CDR3 protein. The sample carries roughly 360,000 distinct CDR3 sequences, roughly 25% recorded once. This clonotype occurred a few times. What it binds is unknown. Time point described: persistent/refractory GD, antithyroid drugs over 5 years with positive TRAb. Extracted RNA from PBMCs served as the source of the TCR library. An endocrinology department in Xi'an, China, supplied the patients.

This receptor was taken from a woman between 35 and 50 years old with Graves disease. The input for sequencing was peripheral blood mononuclear cells (PBMCs), taken when the disease was refractory, from a patient treated with antithyroid drugs. The chain joins TRBV9 to TRBJ2-2; 14 nucleotides line up with TRBD2. The CDR3 region has the DNA TGTGCCAGCAGCGCCGGACTAGCGGGAGGACCCGGGGAGCTGTTTTTT. Translated, it gives CASSAGLAGGPGELFF.